This T cell receptor (beta chain) was recorded in a study of T cell changes during pregnancy in multiple sclerosis. The junction had 5 bases not matched to a gene; V was cut back by 0 bases and J by 4 bases. The CDR3 extends over 16 amino acids. The V gene's germline CDR1 is SGHRS and CDR2 YFSETQ. Profiled with immunoSEQ multiplex PCR; TCRdb holds only in-frame clones, not every one. In the table there are about 110,000 clones, 92% of which are singletons. The source is a female donor with multiple sclerosis, enrolled in a pregnancy study. The chain uses TRBV5-1 and TRBJ2-1, with 9 bases aligning to TRBD1. The starting material was peripheral blood, obtained after pregnancy. The CDR3 is CASSLDGTGWYNEQFF. The CDR3 DNA reads as TGCGCCAGCAGCTTGGACGGGACAGGGTGGTACAATGAGCAGTTCTTC.